The text below deals with one TCR beta chain. Antigen: not known. This specimen comes from a study of T cell responses to AZD1222 COVID-19 vaccine. Study conclusions and caveats: After the peak T cell response, and only then, were repertoires sampled. Among vaccine-associated CD4 TCRs, coverage spanned spike, with dominance at 160-218 and 743-854.

Method: immunoSEQ multiplex PCR; TCRdb's copy keeps in-frame clones and lacks some. Counted here are some 71,000 clones, 84% occurring once; the ten biggest clones make up about 10%. Germline V gives CDR1 GTSNPN, CDR2 SVGIG (reference sequence). Trimming took 4 bases from V and 8 from J, leaving 14 bases between them. This CDR3 region has 13 residues. Sample: peripheral blood, taken on day 0 of AZD1222 vaccination. This rearrangement joins TRBV30 to TRBJ1-4; no clear D gene. The receptor comes from an adult in good health. This CDR3 is CAWKEGNTEKLFF. CDR3 bases: TGTGCCTGGAAGGAGGGTAACACGGAAAAACTGTTTTTT.